These 29 T cell receptor beta chains share one sample of origin, sequenced in a study of regulatory T cells in long-lasting Graves disease. This sample's time point: newly diagnosed GD, antithyroid drugs for less than 3 months. The TCR library was made from RNA that had been extracted from PBMCs in TRIzol. Combining iRepertoire HTBI primers with Arm-PCR of CDR3 regions, the authors built TCR beta libraries. TCRdb recomputed calls from the multiplex PCR reads with MiXCR, one row per CDR3 protein. The sample lists about 320,000 distinct CDR3 sequences, over 15% occurring once. The sequencing used peripheral blood mononuclear cells (PBMCs), collected at new diagnosis, from a patient treated with antithyroid drugs. Receptor source: a female donor with Graves disease.

Remarks on this clonotype: With a far larger clone one base away, a read error is the likely cause. CDR3 DNA sequence: TGTGCCAGCAGCTTAGATGGGGGTAGCTGTCAGCCCCAGCATTTT. It translates to CASSLDGGSCQPQHF. The V and J genes are TRBV11-1 and TRBJ1-5, with D perhaps matching TRBD1 (5 bases). The CDR3 is made up of 15 amino acids. Looked up from germline, CDR1 is SGHAT and CDR2 is FQDESV (reference sequence). V was clipped by 1 base and J by 6 bases, with 13 bases between them.

The table lists this clonotype with many counts. The DNA for the CDR3 is TGTGCCAGTAGGGATTTGCGGGGGAAATTCCATGGCTACACCTTC. Translation: CASRDLRGKFHGYTF. This chain links TRBV19 with TRBJ1-2; a possible D gene is TRBD1 (5 bases). CDR3 length: 15 residues. Trimming stripped 6 bases from V and 6 bases from J, with 20 bases between. CDR1 LNHDA and CDR2 SQIVND come from the germline V gene (reference sequence).

CDR3: CSAADGSNYGYTF. The DNA of the CDR3 is TGCAGTGCTGCAGACGGATCTAACTATGGCTACACCTTC. This chain links TRBV20-1 with TRBJ1-2; D gene ambiguous. CDR1 DFQATT and CDR2 SNEGSKA come from the germline V gene (reference sequence). Trimming removed 5 bases at V and 0 bases at J, with 10 bases between. This CDR3 spans 13 amino acids.

This clonotype was detected many times. This chain links TRBV6-1 with TRBJ1-6, with D perhaps matching TRBD1 (5 bases). This CDR3 is built from 18 residues. The germline V and J ends were trimmed by 5 bases and 5 bases, with 22 bases remaining between them. Germline V gene lookup returns CDR1 MNHNS and CDR2 SASEGT. CDR3 in DNA: TGTGCCAGCAGTCCGAAAGGTGTGGGACGGCAGAATAATTCACCCCTCCACTTT. It specifies CASSPKGVGRQNNSPLHF.

In the case of this clonotype: A much larger clone differs from this one at a single base, so this may be a read error. The gene calls are TRBV20-1 and TRBJ2-7; 9 bases are shared with TRBD1. Unmatched junction bases numbered 13, after V lost 0 bases and J lost 10 bases. The germline V gene has CDR1 DFQATT and CDR2 SNEGSKA (reference sequence). CDR3 size: 15 residues. CDR3 bases: TGCAGTGCTAGAGAAGATAGGACAGGGGTCGCTCATCAGTACTTC. Protein: CSAREDRTGVAHQYF.

This chain joins TRBV2 and TRBJ2-7; D may be TRBD1 (7 bases). Trimming pared 1 base from V and 2 bases from J, leaving 12 bases between. Germline CDR1 SNHLY, CDR2 FYNNEI. The CDR3 spans 15 residues. In nucleotides, the CDR3 is TGTGCCAGCAGTGAAGACGGAGGGGGCCCCTACGAGCAGTACTTC. The encoded protein is CASSEDGGGPYEQYF.

This sequence joins TRBV28 and TRBJ2-1; 8 bases align to TRBD2. V was pared by 5 bases and J by 0 bases, with 6 bases of the junction left unmatched. Germline loops: CDR1 MDHEN, CDR2 SYDVKM. This CDR3 has 16 amino acids. The CDR3 spells CASSPPSGSSYNEQFF. CDR3 nucleotides: TGTGCCAGCAGTCCGCCGAGCGGGAGCTCCTACAATGAGCAGTTCTTC.

This clonotype was counted many times. The chain couples TRBV19 to TRBJ1-2; D unclear. With 1 base removed from V and 6 bases from J, the gap between germline ends came to 18 bases. The CDR3 extends over 16 amino acids. CDR1 and CDR2 (germline): LNHDA, SQIVND (reference sequence). The CDR3 DNA reads TGTGCCAGTAGTATAGCGGGAGCCCCTGGAGGAAATGGCTACACCTTC. This gives the protein CASSIAGAPGGNGYTF.

This clonotype was observed a handful of times. The chain is built from TRBV2 and TRBJ2-7; no clear D. The CDR3 totals 16 residues. With 5 bases removed from V and 7 bases from J, the gap between germline ends came to 24 bases. The germline CDR1 and CDR2 sequences are SNHLY and FYNNEI. CDR3 coding DNA: TGTGCCAGCAGTCTTACCCCGGGCCCCTTCTACAATGAGCAGTACTTC. Its translation is CASSLTPGPFYNEQYF.

In this sample, this clonotype turned up a few times. This sequence may be a read error, since a much larger clone differs from it by one base. The chain recombines TRBV2 with TRBJ1-4; D may be TRBD1 (6 bases). The CDR3 totals 14 residues. CDR1 SNHLY and CDR2 FYNNEI come from the germline V gene. The ends were cut back, 8 bases at V and 7 bases at J, with 17 bases in the middle. Here the CDR3 DNA reads TGTGCCAGCGGACACAGGGAGGGTGGTGAAAAACTGTTTTTT. Amino acids: CASGHREGGEKLFF.

This clonotype was detected ten times or more. The J gene is TRBJ2-4, the V gene TRBV6-1; D unresolved. The CDR3 sequence is 14 residues long. Trimming left V 3 bases short and J 1 base short, with 7 bases between. Germline V lookup: CDR1 MNHNS, CDR2 SASEGT. This chain's CDR3 is CASSETLAKNIQYF. In nucleotides, the CDR3 is TGTGCCAGCAGTGAGACACTGGCCAAAAACATTCAGTACTTC.

This clonotype was observed many times. This chain connects TRBV12-3 or TRBV12-4 to TRBJ2-3, with D perhaps given as TRBD1 or TRBD2 (5 bases each). Trimming left V 1 base short and J 3 bases short, with 11 bases between. The CDR3 is 15 amino acids. The DNA of the CDR3 is TGTGCCAGCAGTTTAGGTCAGGGAGTGACAGATACGCAGTATTTT. It is translated as CASSLGQGVTDTQYF.

The chain employs TRBV6-1 and TRBJ2-7, with 10 bases fitting TRBD1. Germline V gene sequence: CDR1 MNHNS, CDR2 SASEGT. This CDR3 is 15 amino acids long. V lost 4 bases, J lost 1 base, and 4 bases stayed unmatched. The CDR3 is CASSGRTGGSYEQYF. CDR3 nucleotide sequence: TGTGCCAGCAGTGGCCGGACAGGGGGTTCCTACGAGCAGTACTTC.

The chain employs TRBV11-3 and TRBJ2-7, with no clear D. The CDR3 covers 13 residues. The V gene's germline CDR1 is SGHNT and CDR2 YENEEA. The V end lost 1 base, the J end lost 3 bases, and 7 bases lay between the germline ends. This CDR3 reads CASSLVGDYEQYF. CDR3 bases: TGTGCCAGCAGCTTAGTAGGAGACTACGAGCAGTACTTC.

This clonotype was seen many times. V gene TRBV30 combines with J gene TRBJ1-5; 8 positions agree with TRBD1. Trimming cost V 0 bases and J 4 bases; bases outside gene matches: 2. This CDR3 spans 14 amino acids. CDR1 is GTSNPN and CDR2 is SVGIG in the germline V gene (reference sequence). CDR3: CAWSVNRGNQPQHF. CDR3 DNA sequence: TGTGCCTGGAGTGTGAACAGGGGGAATCAGCCCCAGCATTTT.

V gene TRBV30 combines with J gene TRBJ2-5, with TRBD1 matching 7 bases. Losses at the gene ends were 2 bases for V and 4 bases for J; bases not matched to a gene: 10. CDR1 is GTSNPN and CDR2 is SVGIG in the germline V gene (reference sequence). This CDR3 comprises 15 residues. The CDR3 loop reads CAWSILTGMGETQYF. CDR3 DNA sequence: TGTGCCTGGAGTATATTGACAGGGATGGGAGAGACCCAGTACTTC.

The chain combines TRBV11-3 with TRBJ2-1, with 12 bases matching TRBD2. Trimming cost V 5 bases and J 8 bases; bases outside gene matches: 7. Germline V gene lookup returns CDR1 SGHNT and CDR2 YENEEA. CDR3 size: 15 residues. The CDR3 DNA sequence: TGTGCCAGCAGCGTGACTAGCGGGAGATCCCATGAGCAGTTCTTC. Translated: CASSVTSGRSHEQFF.

J is TRBJ1-4 and V is TRBV28; D is ambiguous. Trimming left V 6 bases short and J 8 bases short, with 19 bases between. The CDR3 has 15 amino acids. Germline V gene lookup returns CDR1 MDHEN and CDR2 SYDVKM. Here the CDR3 DNA reads TGTGCCAGCAGCCAAGGAGGCCCGGCGGGGGAAAAACTGTTTTTT. Protein product: CASSQGGPAGEKLFF.

This clonotype came up many times. The J gene is TRBJ2-7, the V gene TRBV10-3; 8 nucleotides agree with TRBD1. The CDR3 is 14 amino acids. Germline trimming cut 0 bases from V and 5 bases from J; bases unmatched to any gene: 3. The V gene's germline CDR1 is ENHRY and CDR2 SYGVKD. CDR3 DNA sequence: TGTGCCATCAGTGAGTCAGACAGGGGACACGAGCAGTACTTC. Translation: CAISESDRGHEQYF.

The table lists this clonotype with a few counts. The chain recombines TRBV13 with TRBJ2-5; 7 bases match TRBD1. The CDR3 totals 14 residues. V shed 4 bases, J shed 11 bases, and the junction held 13 bases outside the gene matches. CDR1 PRHDT and CDR2 FYEKMQ come from the germline V gene (reference sequence). CDR3 protein: CASSSTTGNNEQYF. CDR3 sequence (DNA): TGTGCCAGCAGCTCAACGACAGGGAATAATGAGCAGTACTTC.

CDR3 region: CASSIPSAGANTGELFF. In DNA form, the CDR3 reads TGTGCCAGTAGTATCCCCTCAGCGGGAGCAAACACCGGGGAGCTGTTTTTT. The chain carries TRBV19 and TRBJ2-2; 8 nucleotides agree with TRBD2. The J segment lost 2 bases and the V segment lost 3 bases, leaving 8 bases of the junction unmatched. The CDR3 totals 17 residues. CDR1 is LNHDA and CDR2 is SQIVND in the germline V gene (reference sequence). The whole variable domain, filled in from reference TRBV19 and TRBJ2-2, reads DGGITQSPKYLFRKEGQNVTLSCEQNLNHDAMYWYRQDPGQGLRLIYYSQIVNDFQKGDIAEGYSVSREKKESFPLTVTSAQKNPTAFYLCASSIPSAGANTGELFFGEGSRLTVL.

This clonotype was counted at least ten times. V and J are TRBV10-1 and TRBJ2-1; 10 bases map to TRBD2. V was clipped by 0 bases and J by 7 bases; unmatched bases: 9. The CDR3 covers 17 residues. Germline CDR1 WNHNN, CDR2 SYGVQD (reference sequence). The CDR3 DNA reads as TGCGCCAGCAGTGAGTCCTGGGGTAGCGGGGGGAGAAATGAGCAGTTCTTC. Protein: CASSESWGSGGRNEQFF.

This clonotype was found many times. The chain employs TRBV19 and TRBJ1-1; D is unclear. Trimming stripped 3 bases from V and 7 bases from J, with 12 bases between. The CDR3 runs to 13 residues. Per germline, CDR1 LNHDA and CDR2 SQIVND (reference sequence). The CDR3 bases are TGTGCCAGTAGTATCGTCTTTGGGAATGAAGCTTTCTTT. It is translated as CASSIVFGNEAFF.

This clonotype was counted only a few times. The CDR3 bases are TGTGCCACCAGTGAGACAGGGGGCTGGGACACTGAAGCTTTCTTT. This codes for CATSETGGWDTEAFF. This chain uses TRBV24-1 with TRBJ1-1; TRBD1 matches 10 bases. Looked up from germline, CDR1 is KGHDR and CDR2 is SFDVKD. The CDR3 extends over 15 amino acids. Trimming at V came to 4 bases and at J to 3 bases, leaving 4 bases not matched to a gene.

Ten or more counts support this clonotype. The chain joins TRBV27 to TRBJ1-2; D might be TRBD1 (6 bases). Trimming cost V 0 bases and J 4 bases, with 12 bases left between them. Looked up from germline, CDR1 is MNHEY and CDR2 is SMNVEV (reference sequence). The CDR3 totals 15 residues. The CDR3 sequence is CASSLSPVTGYGYTF. The DNA for the CDR3 is TGTGCCAGCAGTTTATCCCCCGTGACAGGCTATGGCTACACCTTC.

This clonotype appeared many times. The chain links TRBV9 to TRBJ2-3; 7 nucleotides align to TRBD1. The length of the CDR3 is 16 residues. The trim removed 2 bases at V and 0 bases at J, leaving 6 bases unmatched. CDR1 is SGDLS, CDR2 YYNGEE, per germline. CDR3 nucleotide sequence: TGTGCCAGCAGCGTGACACCGGGACAGAGCACAGATACGCAGTATTTT. This codes for CASSVTPGQSTDTQYF. Full variable domain (missing parts from reference TRBV9 and TRBJ2-3): DSGVTQTPKHLITATGQRVTLRCSPRSGDLSVYWYQQSLDQGLQFLIQYYNGEERAKGNILERFSAQQFPDLHSELNLSSLELGDSALYFCASSVTPGQSTDTQYFGPGTRLTVL.

The CDR3, as DNA: TGTGCCACCAGCAGAGACGGGATAGGGCGTGAAGCTTTCTTT. It codes for CATSRDGIGREAFF. The genes are TRBV15 and TRBJ1-1; D is unclear. The V end was cut by 0 bases, the J end by 7 bases, with 12 bases between. Germline CDR1 and CDR2: LNHNV and YYDKDF (reference sequence). The length of the CDR3 is 14 residues.

This clonotype was counted at least ten times. CDR3 nucleotides: TGTGCCATCAGTCCCTGGGGGGGCGCCACTGAAGCTTTCTTT. It translates to CAISPWGGATEAFF. The rearrangement joins TRBV10-3 to TRBJ1-1; possible D gene TRBD1, 6 bases. V lost 5 bases and J lost 4, with 14 bases in between. Germline V gene sequence: CDR1 ENHRY, CDR2 SYGVKD. CDR3 size: 14 residues.

The chain carries TRBV30 and TRBJ1-1, with D unclear. The CDR3 has 9 amino acids. Trimming stripped 6 bases from V and 8 bases from J, with 7 bases between. Germline loops: CDR1 GTSNPN, CDR2 SVGIG (reference sequence). Written as DNA, the CDR3 is TGTGCCTGTTACCCAGAAGCTTTCTTT. It encodes CACYPEAFF. Based on the CDR3 plus reference TRBV30 and TRBJ1-1, the full variable domain is SQTIHQWPATLVQPVGSPLSLECTVEGTSNPNLYWYRQAAGRGLQLLFYSVGIGQISSEVPQNLSASRPQDRQFILSSKKLLLSDSGFYLCACYPEAFFGQGTRLTVV.